The 17 T cell receptor beta chains presented below share a single source sample, sequenced in a study of T cell responses to AZD1222 COVID-19 vaccine. Some clones are missing from TCRdb's copy, which holds only in-frame ones; the method was immunoSEQ multiplex PCR. Found here are about 100,000 clones, roughly 90% of them singletons; the top ten hold about 8.1%. Source: peripheral blood, taken 28 days after the second AZD1222 dose. The receptor source for this set is an adult who received the AZD1222 COVID-19 vaccine.

The V gene is TRBV14, the J gene TRBJ2-5; 10 bases agree with TRBD2. Germline loops: CDR1 SGHDN, CDR2 FVKESK. After removal of 0 bases from V and 1 base from J, the junction contained 2 bases not matched to a gene. The CDR3 sequence is 16 residues long. CDR3 DNA: TGTGCCAGCAGCCAAGAACTAGCGGGGACCCAAGAGACCCAGTACTTC. Protein product: CASSQELAGTQETQYF.

V usage is TRBV30 and J usage is TRBJ2-7; 8 bases match TRBD1. After removal of 1 base from V and 9 bases from J, the junction contained 8 bases not matched to a gene. CDR1 and CDR2 (germline): GTSNPN, SVGIG (reference sequence). This CDR3 is 13 amino acids long. The CDR3 region has the DNA TGTGCCTGGAGTGCGACAGGGGCGAGGGGGCAGTACTTC. Amino acid sequence: CAWSATGARGQYF.

The rearrangement links TRBV30 to TRBJ1-2; a possible D gene is TRBD1 (5 bases). The ends were cut back, 3 bases at V and 3 bases at J, with 14 bases in the middle. The CDR3 runs to 14 residues. From germline, CDR1 is GTSNPN and CDR2 SVGIG (reference sequence). The CDR3 spells CAWRTRGGDYGYTF. The DNA of the CDR3 is TGTGCCTGGAGGACTCGTGGGGGGGACTATGGCTACACCTTC.

As concerns this clone: The sample contains more than one DNA sequence encoding this CDR3. The rearrangement joins TRBV15 to TRBJ1-1, with D perhaps TRBD1 (5 bases). Trimming shortened V by 1 base and J by 6 bases, and 12 bases separated the two germline ends. Per the germline V gene, CDR1 is LNHNV and CDR2 is YYDKDF (reference sequence). The CDR3 runs 14 residues. The chain's CDR3 is CATSRGGGVPEAFF. The CDR3 nucleotides read TGTGCCACCAGCAGAGGGGGCGGAGTCCCTGAAGCTTTCTTT.

This clone appeared a single time. V is TRBV24-1 and J is TRBJ1-2; possible D gene TRBD1, 6 bases. The V end was cut by 3 bases, the J end by 2 bases, with 9 bases between. This CDR3 has 14 amino acids. Germline V lookup: CDR1 KGHDR, CDR2 SFDVKD. CDR3 protein: CATSDGGQNYGYTF. The CDR3 nucleotides read TGTGCCACCAGTGATGGCGGACAGAACTATGGCTACACCTTC.

This chain joins TRBV6-6 and TRBJ2-6, with D unresolved. CDR1 is MNHNY, CDR2 SVGAGI, per germline (reference sequence). V lost 5 bases and J lost 0, with 23 bases in between. This CDR3 comprises 20 residues. The CDR3 reads CASSPGPEEIQGSGANVLTF. The CDR3 region has the DNA TGTGCCAGCAGTCCTGGCCCAGAAGAAATTCAAGGCTCTGGGGCCAACGTCCTGACTTTC.

The chain has TRBV6-6 and TRBJ2-7; TRBD1 agrees at 7 bases. CDR1 and CDR2 from the germline V gene are MNHNY and SVGAGI (reference sequence). The CDR3 loop spans 14 amino acids. V trimming: 0 bases; J trimming: 5 bases; junction bases outside the gene matches: 4. CDR3 loop: CASSYSTGTHEQYF. The CDR3 region has the DNA TGTGCCAGCAGTTACTCGACAGGGACCCACGAGCAGTACTTC.

The chain joins TRBV7-2 to TRBJ2-2; tentatively, D is TRBD2 (5 bases). The CDR3 sequence is 14 residues long. Trimming left V 5 bases short and J 8 bases short, with 15 bases between. Germline V gives CDR1 SGHTA, CDR2 FQGNSA. CDR3 amino acids: CASSPSRESGELFF. The CDR3 DNA reads as TGTGCCAGCAGCCCCTCGAGGGAATCGGGGGAGCTGTTTTTT.

The rearrangement links TRBV15 to TRBJ1-2; perhaps TRBD1 as D (6 bases). Germline V gives CDR1 LNHNV, CDR2 YYDKDF (reference sequence). The CDR3 length is 13 residues. V shed 3 bases and J shed 7 bases, with 12 bases lying between them. CDR3 nucleotides: TGTGCCACCAGCAGCGAACAGGGAGGTGGCTACACCTTC. Translation gives CATSSEQGGGYTF.

The chain uses TRBV12-5 and TRBJ2-3; weak D call: TRBD1 (6 bases). The CDR3 is made up of 12 amino acids. V was trimmed by 3 bases and J by 11 bases, leaving 12 bases between them. The germline V gene has CDR1 LGHNT and CDR2 FRNRAP. CDR3 nucleotides: TGTGCTAGTGGTTTCTCAGACAGGTGGCAGTATTTT. This translates into CASGFSDRWQYF.

As DNA, the CDR3 is TGTGCCAGCAGCCAGGGACCCCCCGCTAACTATGGCTACACCTTC. It yields the protein CASSQGPPANYGYTF. V gene TRBV7-9 combines with J gene TRBJ1-2, with D perhaps TRBD1 (5 bases). Trimming shortened V by 5 bases and J by 0 bases, and 13 bases separated the two germline ends. CDR3 length equals 15 residues. Germline CDR1 reads SEHNR; CDR2 reads FQNEAQ (reference sequence).

This chain joins TRBV27 and TRBJ1-5; D is possibly TRBD1 (5 bases). This CDR3 region has 13 residues. Germline V gene data show CDR1 as MNHEY and CDR2 as SMNVEV (reference sequence). V was shortened by 3 bases and J by 6 bases, with 9 bases between the two germline ends. CDR3 nucleotide sequence: TGTGCCAGCAGTTTGGGGGGGGGTCAGCCCCAGCATTTT. Its protein product is CASSLGGGQPQHF.

V and J are TRBV2 and TRBJ1-2; TRBD1 might be the D (5 bases). CDR1 is SNHLY and CDR2 is FYNNEI in the germline V gene. CDR3 size: 14 residues. Trimming left V 6 bases short and J 4 bases short, with 15 bases between. Written as DNA, the CDR3 is TGTGCCAGCAGCAACGGGGGAGGGGCCTATGGCTACACCTTC. Protein product: CASSNGGGAYGYTF.

V is TRBV19 and J is TRBJ1-2; D gene unclear. Looked up from germline, CDR1 is LNHDA and CDR2 is SQIVND (reference sequence). The CDR3 has 14 amino acids. Trimming took off 5 bases at V and 3 bases at J, with 13 bases between the two ends. DNA of the CDR3: TGTGCCAGTAGTGCAGATTGGACGGACTATGGCTACACCTTC. Its translation is CASSADWTDYGYTF.

This chain connects TRBV6-8 to TRBJ2-1; 11 bases fit TRBD2. Trimming cost V 4 bases and J 8 bases; bases outside gene matches: 16. The CDR3 covers 18 residues. In germline, CDR1 is MNHGY, CDR2 SAAAGT. CDR3 nucleotide sequence: TGTGCCAGCAGTTCCTTCGGGAGGGACCTAGCGGGAGGAGATGAGCAGTTCTTC. Translating it yields CASSSFGRDLAGGDEQFF.

V and J are TRBV6-6 and TRBJ1-2, with TRBD1 as a possible D gene (5 bases). Trimming removed 6 bases from V and 0 bases from J, with 11 bases in between. Germline V CDR1 and CDR2: MNHNY, SVGAGI (reference sequence). The CDR3 runs 14 residues. The CDR3 loop reads CASRTDSSNYGYTF. Here the CDR3 DNA reads TGTGCCAGCAGAACCGACAGCTCTAACTATGGCTACACCTTC.

The CDR3 DNA is TGTGCCAGCAGTTTGAGGGCACCCAATGAAAAACTGTTTTTT. Amino acid sequence: CASSLRAPNEKLFF. The chain carries TRBV28 and TRBJ1-4; no clear D gene. V gave up 3 bases and J gave up 5 bases, with 10 bases separating them. The CDR3 covers 14 residues. The germline gives CDR1 MDHEN, CDR2 SYDVKM.